This T cell receptor beta chain was recorded in a study of CD4 T cells in relation to SARS-CoV-2 and coronaviruses. Across the whole study: After around 10 days of antigen culture, PBMC TCR beta CDR3s were sequenced. Crossreactive spike epitopes shared across donors were mapped to their HLA restriction. Regarding the study as a whole: Approximately 65% of donors had memory CD4+ clonotypes crossrecognizing SARS-CoV-2 and common cold coronavirus spike.

Method: immunoSEQ multiplex PCR; TCRdb's copy keeps in-frame clones and lacks some. Here the sample spans about 22,000 clones, 60% to 80% being singletons. A note on this clone: As yet, its antigen is unknown.

The unexposed donors gave CD4+ T cells in about 2011-2019, prior to COVID-19. CD4+ T cells were isolated from the cells after more than 8 days of culture. As cell numbers allowed, unexposed-donor CD4+ T cells faced SARS-CoV-2 S/N and four cold-coronavirus spikes. Per germline, CDR1 LNHNV and CDR2 YYDKDF (reference sequence). This CDR3 spans 14 amino acids. V gave up 1 base and J gave up 3 bases; unmatched junction bases: 2. Sequenced sample: CD4+ T cells from PBMCs, cultured in vitro. This receptor was obtained from a human donor in good health. The rearrangement joins TRBV15 to TRBJ2-7, with TRBD1 identical over 8 bases. The CDR3 sequence is CATSRAGGGYEQYF. CDR3 bases: TGTGCCACCAGCAGAGCAGGGGGCGGCTACGAGCAGTACTTC.